The next 8 T cell receptor beta chains were all read from a single sample in a study of cytomegalovirus exposure and HLA in healthy donors. PCR primers comprised 60 Vbeta and 13 Jbeta primers. Produced via immunoSEQ multiplex PCR; TCRdb's table is partial and in-frame only. The table has 160,000 or so clones, 65% to 85% seen once. Sequencing was carried out using PBMCs. These receptors originate from a man in his sixties in good health and CMV-seronegative.

For the CDR3, the DNA is TGTGCCAGCAGCCTAGGACAGGGAAACTCCTACAATGAGCAGTTCTTC. It yields the protein CASSLGQGNSYNEQFF. The chain carries TRBV5-4 and TRBJ2-1, with 8 bases matching TRBD1. The CDR3 loop spans 16 amino acids. V lost 4 bases, J lost 0 bases, and 6 bases stayed unmatched. The germline CDR1 and CDR2 sequences are SGHNT and YYREEE (reference sequence).

This clone occurred a few times. This sequence joins TRBV28 and TRBJ2-1; 10 nucleotides agree with TRBD2. The CDR3 extends over 18 amino acids. Germline loops: CDR1 MDHEN, CDR2 SYDVKM. The V and J ends lost 2 bases and 4 bases, in that order; junction bases with no gene match: 11. CDR3 DNA sequence: TGTGCCAGCAGTTTAAATGCCCGGGTACTAGCGGGGTACAATGAGCAGTTCTTC. Translated: CASSLNARVLAGYNEQFF.

The CDR3 DNA sequence: TGTGCCAGCCGAAGGGACTCTGAGTTCTTC. Protein sequence: CASRRDSEFF. This rearrangement joins TRBV2 to TRBJ2-1, with D possibly being TRBD2 (6 bases). The CDR3 is 10 residues long. Per the germline V gene, CDR1 is SNHLY and CDR2 is FYNNEI. Trimming stripped 8 bases from V and 14 bases from J, with 13 bases between.

V and J are TRBV7-2 and TRBJ2-5, with TRBD2 identical over 12 bases. From germline, CDR1 is SGHTA and CDR2 FQGNSA. This CDR3 has 14 residues. Losses at the gene ends were 5 bases for V and 4 bases for J; bases not matched to a gene: 2. The CDR3 is CASSKTSGGETQYF. The CDR3 DNA follows: TGTGCCAGCAGCAAGACTAGCGGGGGAGAGACCCAGTACTTC.

The J gene is TRBJ2-5, the V gene TRBV2; no clear D. The CDR3 consists of 13 residues. Germline values: CDR1 SNHLY, CDR2 FYNNEI. Trimming took off 4 bases at V and 2 bases at J, with 8 bases between the two ends. The CDR3 loop reads CASSVFIQETQYF. The CDR3, as DNA: TGTGCCAGCAGTGTGTTTATACAAGAGACCCAGTACTTC.

Notes on this clone: The germline gene is not matched at one end of the junction; a read error may be the cause. The V gene is TRBV11-2, the J gene TRBJ2-1, with 12 nucleotides matching TRBD1. The CDR3 contains 17 residues. CDR1 and CDR2 from the germline V gene are SGHAT and FQNNGV. CDR3 amino acids: CVSSFQVGQGARNEQFF. The CDR3 bases are TGTGTCAGCAGCTTCCAAGTGGGACAGGGGGCTCGAAATGAGCAGTTCTTC. The whole variable domain, filled in from reference TRBV11-2 and TRBJ2-1, reads EAGVAQSPRYKIIEKRQSVAFWCNPISGHATLYWYQQILGQGPKLLIQFQNNGVVDDSQLPKDRFSAERLKGVDSTLKIQPAKLEDSAVYLCVSSFQVGQGARNEQFFGPGTRLTVL.

In its sample, this clone was seen a few times. The junction departs from the called germline gene at one end, perhaps through a read error. The chain links TRBV5-8 to TRBJ2-7, with D possibly matching TRBD1 (6 bases). The CDR3 length is 12 residues. In germline, CDR1 is SGHTS, CDR2 YDEGEE. CDR3 sequence: CASSTSFRDIPF. In DNA form, the CDR3 reads TGTGCCAGCAGCACCAGCTTCCGGGACATCCCTTTC.

J is TRBJ1-1 and V is TRBV25-1, with TRBD1 identical over 7 bases. The germline V gene encodes CDR1 MGHDK and CDR2 SYGVNS. The V and J ends lost 0 bases and 0 bases, in that order; junction bases with no gene match: 1. This CDR3 contains 15 residues. In nucleotides, the CDR3 is TGTGCCAGCAGTGAATACGGGACAGTGAACACTGAAGCTTTCTTT. Protein product: CASSEYGTVNTEAFF.